The 21 T cell receptor beta chains listed next were all sequenced from one sample in a study of a mutant IDH1 vaccine in newly diagnosed glioma. Clones were sequenced by immunoSEQ multiplex PCR, and TCRdb holds only the in-frame ones, with some missing. The sample yields approximately 43,000 clones, 85% to 90% seen once. Noted time point: week 35, safety follow-up. Every single dose of the vaccine, 300 ug of mutant IDH1 20-mer peptide, came with topical imiquimod. Their cognate antigens are unknown. Source: PBMCs, taken from a glioma patient whose treatment included an IDH1 peptide vaccine. These receptors originate from a man aged 40-49 years with glioma.

This rearrangement joins TRBV29-1 to TRBJ2-5, with TRBD1 matching over 8 bases. This CDR3 has 11 amino acids. J lost 5 bases, V lost 7 bases, and 3 bases had no gene match. Germline CDR1 is SQVTM and CDR2 is ANQGSEA. In nucleotides, the CDR3 is TGCAGCGGGTACAGGGGGGAGACCCAGTACTTC. Amino acid sequence: CSGYRGETQYF. The variable domain in full, with the rest retrieved from reference TRBV29-1 and TRBJ2-5, is SAVISQKPSRDICQRGTSLTIQCQVDSQVTMMFWYRQQPGQSLTLIATANQGSEATYESGFVIDKFPISRPNLTFSTLTVSNMSPEDSSIYLCSGYRGETQYFGPGTRLLVL.

The chain combines TRBV25-1 with TRBJ2-5; perhaps TRBD1 as D (6 bases). Germline CDR1 reads MGHDK; CDR2 reads SYGVNS. The V end was cut by 6 bases, the J end by 5 bases, with 16 bases between. The CDR3 has 14 residues. The CDR3 sequence is CASRDSSHWETQYF. The CDR3 DNA sequence: TGTGCCAGCAGGGACAGCTCACATTGGGAGACCCAGTACTTC.

J is TRBJ2-3 and V is TRBV11-3; 7 bases align to TRBD1. From germline, CDR1 is SGHNT and CDR2 YENEEA. V lost 5 bases to trimming and J lost 3 bases; unmatched junction nucleotides: 2. The CDR3 contains 13 residues. The CDR3 coding sequence is TGTGCCAGCAGCGGGGGACAGACAGATACGCAGTATTTT. Residues: CASSGGQTDTQYF.

The CDR3 DNA sequence: TGTGCCAGCAGCACCCGGGTAGCGGGAAAGGGTTTCTACAATGAGCAGTTCTTC. Protein: CASSTRVAGKGFYNEQFF. This chain joins TRBV21-1 and TRBJ2-1; TRBD2 was called by the table and not checked on the DNA. TRBV21-1 is a pseudogene segment. This CDR3 comprises 18 residues.

The chain links TRBV6-6 to TRBJ2-5; perhaps D is TRBD1 or TRBD2 (5 bases each). CDR1 and CDR2 (germline): MNHNY, SVGAGI (reference sequence). V was cut by 7 bases and J by 1 base, with 13 bases left in between. This CDR3 spans 14 amino acids. The CDR3 region is CASTRGTSQETQYF. In DNA form, the CDR3 reads TGTGCCAGCACCCGAGGGACGTCCCAAGAGACCCAGTACTTC.

The rearrangement joins TRBV7-3 to TRBJ2-1; no clear D gene. V was clipped by 5 bases and J by 12 bases, with 11 bases between them. This CDR3 comprises 11 residues. CDR1 SGHTA and CDR2 FQGTGA come from the germline V gene. CDR3 sequence (DNA): TGTGCCAGCAGCCTACCCTGGGGGCAGTTCTTC. This sequence encodes CASSLPWGQFF.

The rearrangement uses TRBV2 and TRBJ2-5; D unclear. Trimming cost V 1 base and J 5 bases, with 14 bases left between them. Germline-derived CDR1 and CDR2 are SNHLY and FYNNEI. This CDR3 spans 15 amino acids. The CDR3 DNA reads TGTGCCAGCAGTGAAGGATCGAAGATGAGGGAGACCCAGTACTTC. Its protein product is CASSEGSKMRETQYF.

The chain joins TRBV7-2 to TRBJ1-2; no firm D call. Trimming removed 4 bases at V and 3 bases at J, with 9 bases between. CDR1 is SGHTA and CDR2 is FQGNSA in the germline V gene. CDR3 size: 13 residues. CDR3 bases: TGTGCCAGCAGCTCCCGGTTCGACTATGGCTACACCTTC. Protein: CASSSRFDYGYTF.

CDR3 sequence reads: CASSTLPGGGQETQYF. The CDR3, as DNA: TGTGCCAGCAGCACGCTCCCAGGGGGCGGACAAGAGACCCAGTACTTC. The chain carries TRBV4-2 and TRBJ2-5; 8 bases line up with TRBD1. The V and J ends lost 5 bases and 2 bases, in that order; junction bases with no gene match: 10. Germline V gives CDR1 LGHNA, CDR2 YNFKEQ. The CDR3 runs to 16 residues.

The rearrangement links TRBV4-2 to TRBJ2-5, with TRBD2 matching 10 bases. This CDR3 has 17 amino acids. Trimming took 0 bases from V and 1 from J; bases not matched to a gene: 5. The germline V gene encodes CDR1 LGHNA and CDR2 YNFKEQ. The CDR3: CASSQEMIAGGQETQYF. CDR3 DNA: TGTGCCAGCAGCCAAGAGATGATAGCGGGGGGCCAAGAGACCCAGTACTTC.

The genes are TRBV27 and TRBJ1-2, with D hard to call. Trimming took off 5 bases at V and 3 bases at J, with 19 bases between the two ends. The CDR3 consists of 16 residues. Germline V lookup: CDR1 MNHEY, CDR2 SMNVEV (reference sequence). CDR3 DNA: TGTGCCAGCAGTCCATACCGGGGAGGGAATCACTATGGCTACACCTTC. Its translation: CASSPYRGGNHYGYTF.

The CDR3 nucleotides are TGTGCCACCCGGGACCCGATGGTCGAGCAGTACTTC. Protein product: CATRDPMVEQYF. The V gene is TRBV28, the J gene TRBJ2-7; D may correspond to TRBD1 or TRBD2 (5 bases each). The V end was cut by 10 bases, the J end by 6 bases, with 16 bases between. CDR1 is MDHEN, CDR2 SYDVKM, per germline. The length of the CDR3 is 12 residues.

The rearrangement joins TRBV11-1 to TRBJ2-1; weak D call: TRBD1 (6 bases). Germline values: CDR1 SGHAT, CDR2 FQDESV (reference sequence). V was pared by 5 bases and J by 0 bases, with 8 bases between. This CDR3 has 14 residues. Here the CDR3 reads CASSGQSSYNEQFF. CDR3 coding DNA: TGTGCCAGCAGCGGACAGTCCTCCTACAATGAGCAGTTCTTC. The entire variable domain, with the rest obtained from reference TRBV11-1 and TRBJ2-1, is as follows: EAEVAQSPRYKITEKSQAVAFWCDPISGHATLYWYRQILGQGPELLVQFQDESVVDDSQLPKDRFSAERLKGVDSTLKIQPAELGDSAMYLCASSGQSSYNEQFFGPGTRLTVL.

This chain connects TRBV14 to TRBJ2-5; D gene ambiguous. Trimming took 0 bases from V and 4 from J, leaving 15 bases between them. The CDR3 has 16 amino acids. In germline, CDR1 is SGHDN, CDR2 FVKESK. The CDR3 nucleotides are TGTGCCAGCAGCCAAGATTTAAACATCGGACGAGAGACCCAGTACTTC. Protein product: CASSQDLNIGRETQYF.

This chain connects TRBV4-3 to TRBJ1-2; D remains unclear. The CDR3 contains 14 residues. CDR1 and CDR2 (germline): LGHNA, YSLEER. The V gene lost 0 bases and the J gene lost 4 bases, with 9 bases spanning the gap. The CDR3 protein is CASSQERERYGYTF. The CDR3 nucleotides read TGCGCCAGCAGCCAAGAGAGGGAGCGCTATGGCTACACCTTC.

This clone showed up just once. V and J are TRBV7-2 and TRBJ2-3; 11 bases are a match to TRBD2. The CDR3 is 16 residues long. V lost 3 bases and J lost 3; bases outside the gene matches: 5. Germline CDR1 SGHTA, CDR2 FQGNSA. This CDR3 is CASSFSGGAGTDTQYF. The CDR3 bases are TGTGCCAGCAGCTTTAGCGGGGGGGCAGGTACAGATACGCAGTATTTT. The full variable domain, completed using reference TRBV7-2 and TRBJ2-3, is GAGVSQSPSNKVTEKGKDVELRCDPISGHTALYWYRQSLGQGLEFLIYFQGNSAPDKSGLPSDRFSAERTGGSVSTLTIQRTQQEDSAVYLCASSFSGGAGTDTQYFGPGTRLTVL.

This clone was counted only a few times. The genes are TRBV5-1 and TRBJ1-4; TRBD1 is a possible D gene (6 bases). This CDR3 is built from 15 residues. Trimming took 4 bases from V and 3 from J, leaving 13 bases between them. Germline V gives CDR1 SGHRS, CDR2 YFSETQ. This CDR3 is CASSATGPPNEKLFF. In DNA form, the CDR3 reads TGCGCCAGCAGCGCTACAGGGCCACCTAATGAAAAACTGTTTTTT.

The chain carries TRBV9 and TRBJ2-1; TRBD2 matches at 10 bases. Germline-derived CDR1 and CDR2 are SGDLS and YYNGEE. The trim removed 0 bases at V and 3 bases at J, leaving 3 bases unmatched. CDR3 size: 16 residues. CDR3 DNA: TGTGCCAGCAGCGTAGCGGCTAGCGGGAGCTACAATGAGCAGTTCTTC. Its protein product is CASSVAASGSYNEQFF.

The V gene is TRBV2, the J gene TRBJ2-5; D may be TRBD1 or TRBD2 (5 bases each). The germline gives CDR1 SNHLY, CDR2 FYNNEI. Trimming left V 7 bases short and J 3 bases short, with 15 bases between. The CDR3 has 14 amino acids. The CDR3 protein is CASMRGMREETQYF. The CDR3 DNA follows: TGTGCCAGCATGAGGGGAATGCGAGAAGAGACCCAGTACTTC.

The rearrangement uses TRBV5-1 and TRBJ2-1; possibly TRBD2 for D (6 bases). The germline V gene has CDR1 SGHRS and CDR2 YFSETQ. The CDR3 loop spans 16 amino acids. Trimming removed 4 bases from V and 9 bases from J, with 23 bases in between. The CDR3 reads CASSARDGGPWVEQFF. The CDR3 DNA reads as TGCGCCAGCAGCGCCCGGGACGGGGGTCCGTGGGTTGAGCAGTTCTTC.

This clone has just one count. The chain carries TRBV2 and TRBJ1-4, with 8 bases that match TRBD1. Germline V gene data show CDR1 as SNHLY and CDR2 as FYNNEI. After removal of 4 bases from V and 6 bases from J, the junction contained 7 bases not matched to a gene. The CDR3 spans 15 residues. As DNA, the CDR3 is TGTGCCAGCAGTGCTTTACAGGGGGTTGATGAAAAACTGTTTTTT. It translates to CASSALQGVDEKLFF.